This T cell receptor beta chain originates from a study of molecular identifiers for immune sequencing clone quantification listed by TCRdb under 2018. With respect to the entire study: In a replicate experiment, RNA from around 20,000 or 100,000 naive CD8 T cells was split into five aliquots, four of which were sequenced. This methods study benchmarked molecular-identifier clustering-based TCR repertoire sequencing (MIDCIRS) and TCR RNA copy counting, using CD8 T cells to do so.

The CDR1 and CDR2 encoded by the germline V gene (reference sequence) are MNHNY and SVGAGI. V was cut back by 6 bases and J by 3 bases, leaving a gap of 14 bases between them. The CDR3 spans 14 residues, from the cysteine through the phenylalanine. Only the CDR3 portion is preserved as DNA: 42 bases, with reading frame beginning at the first base. Study-wide findings and limitations: In CMV-specific effector cells, clones with more than 20 RNA copies accounted for over 97% of molecules, whereas in naive cells such clones accounted for under 1%. When barcode sub-clustering was omitted, TCR diversity was inflated by chimeric consensus sequences, with chimeras reaching as high as 47%. Even against a background of about a million naive CD8 T cells, spiked-in Jurkat TCR RNA amounting to a single cell's worth was reported to be detectable. Highly expanded clone sizes could be underestimated if identical TCR molecules share a barcode. The naive libraries included spiked-in Jurkat TCR RNA (fewer than eleven copies' worth), and this RNA is not part of the donor repertoire. Modeling indicated roughly 3.2 TCR RNA copies recovered per cell, compared with 7.5 to 10 by digital PCR, which implies a capture efficiency of around 30%.

This clonotype showed up many times. Which antigen it targets is not known. No base quality information exists; no much larger clone differs at one position. The library was generated by PCR. Instrument used: Illumina HiSeq 4000. Bulk TCR libraries were prepared as previously described, using TCR primers listed in Table S5. Purification of total RNA was performed with the Qiagen AllPrep DNA/RNA kit. Before any analysis, reads coming from multiple sequencing runs of the same library were combined into one pool. The original pipeline was this. Reads were retained only if an exact TCR constant sequence was present, and the retained reads were trimmed to 150 nt and grouped according to their 12-nt molecular barcodes. Reads in each barcode group were sub-clustered using a 15% Levenshtein threshold, and a quality-weighted consensus sequence was built for each RNA molecule. Non-functional sequences were removed, as were lower-count sequences one edit away from another. Based on fitting two negative binomial distributions, any barcode sub-cluster with under 20% of the maximum read count was discarded. TCRdb reprocessed the public reads (quality trimming at Q25 with fastp, clone calling with MiXCR) and kept in-frame beta chains. When rows share a CDR3 protein, they turn into one entry using the most common DNA and genes. The V and J calls and clone size come from TCRdb's table, not from the authors' own analysis. This sample comprises about 320,000 distinct CDR3 sequences, roughly a fifth of them detected only once. The top ten clonotypes cover approximately 0.84% of the sample.

Libraries of naive CD8 T cells were generated from about 21,000 to 970,000 sorted cells, with 10%, 30% or 50% of the purified RNA used. Naive CD8 T cells were FACS-sorted as CD8+CD4-CCR7+CD45RA+ on a BD FACSAria II into RLT Plus buffer. Around 11 TCR copies' worth of Jurkat RNA were spiked into roughly 20,000-1,000,000 naive CD8 T cell samples to test detection sensitivity. CD8 T cells were enriched with RosetteSep CD8+ T Cell Enrichment Cocktail and Ficoll-Paque, followed by ACK red cell lysis. Material: naive CD8+ T cells from blood, with Jurkat cell RNA spiked in. The cell subset or site label for this specimen denotes: FACS-sorted CD8+CD4-CCR7+CD45RA+ naive T cells. The chain employs TRBV6-6 and TRBJ1-1; a confident D gene designation cannot be given. This receptor was identified in a human donor in good health. Some libraries in this study had Jurkat cell RNA spiked in. The CDR3: CASRGPPGDTEAFF. The DNA reads as follows: TGTGCCAGCAGGGGCCCCCCTGGGGACACTGAAGCTTTCTTT.